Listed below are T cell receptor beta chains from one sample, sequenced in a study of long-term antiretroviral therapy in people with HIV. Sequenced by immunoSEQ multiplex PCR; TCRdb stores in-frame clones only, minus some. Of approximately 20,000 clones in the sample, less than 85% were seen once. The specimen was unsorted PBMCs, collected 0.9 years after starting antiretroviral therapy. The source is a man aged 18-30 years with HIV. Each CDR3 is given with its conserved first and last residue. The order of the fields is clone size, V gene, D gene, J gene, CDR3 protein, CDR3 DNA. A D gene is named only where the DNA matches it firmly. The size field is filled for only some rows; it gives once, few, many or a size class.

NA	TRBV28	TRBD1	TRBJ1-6	CASSPGQGRNSPLHF	TGTGCCAGCAGTCCCGGACAGGGGAGGAATTCACCCCTCCACTTT
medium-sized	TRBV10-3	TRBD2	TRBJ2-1	CAISESGASGDYNEQFF	TGTGCCATCAGTGAGTCTGGGGCCAGCGGGGACTACAATGAGCAGTTCTTC
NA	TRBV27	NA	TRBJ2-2	CASSLSFSYRQNTGELFF	TGTGCCAGCAGTTTATCGTTTTCCTACCGACAGAACACCGGGGAGCTGTTTTTT
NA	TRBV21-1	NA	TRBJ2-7	CASSLRQPYEQYF	TGTGCCAGCAGTTTGCGGCAGCCCTACGAGCAGTACTTC
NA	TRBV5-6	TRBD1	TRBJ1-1	CASSFSTGTELFRAFF	TGTGCCAGCAGCTTTTCCACTGGGACAGAACTCTTTCGGGCTTTCTTT
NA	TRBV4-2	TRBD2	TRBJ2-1	CASSQDFGTSGYEQFF	TGTGCCAGCAGCCAAGATTTTGGGACTAGCGGTTATGAGCAGTTCTTC
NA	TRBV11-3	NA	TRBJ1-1	CASSSRGRAEAFF	TGTGCCAGCAGCTCTCGTGGAAGGGCTGAAGCTTTCTTT
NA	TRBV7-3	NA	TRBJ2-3	CASSLAGPGDTQYF	TGTGCCAGCAGCTTAGCGGGGCCGGGCGATACGCAGTATTTT
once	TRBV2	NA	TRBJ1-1	CASLIDSLNTEAFF	TGTGCCAGCTTAATAGACAGTCTGAACACTGAAGCTTTCTTT
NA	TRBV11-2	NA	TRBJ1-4	CASSSQGNRGKLFF	TGTGCCAGCAGCTCCCAGGGGAATAGGGGAAAACTGTTTTTT
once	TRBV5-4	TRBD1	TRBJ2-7	CASSADRESEQYF	TGTGCCAGCAGCGCCGACAGGGAATCTGAGCAGTACTTC
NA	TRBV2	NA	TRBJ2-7	CASKEGSPYEQYF	TGTGCCAGCAAGGAAGGTAGCCCCTACGAGCAGTACTTC
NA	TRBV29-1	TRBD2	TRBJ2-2	CSAYLAVNTGELFF	TGCAGCGCATACCTAGCGGTAAACACCGGGGAGCTGTTTTTT
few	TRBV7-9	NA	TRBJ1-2	CASSLADIDYGYTF	TGTGCCAGCAGCTTAGCCGACATCGACTATGGCTACACCTTC
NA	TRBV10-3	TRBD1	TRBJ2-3	CAISGQGADTDTQYF	TGTGCCATCAGTGGACAGGGGGCGGACACAGATACGCAGTATTTT
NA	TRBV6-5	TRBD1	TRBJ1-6	CATRQGEGGGSPLHF	TGTGCCACCCGACAGGGGGAGGGAGGGGGTTCACCCCTCCACTTT
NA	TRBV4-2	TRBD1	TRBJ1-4	CASSQPGQSEKLFF	TGTGCCAGCAGCCAACCGGGACAGTCCGAAAAACTGTTTTTT
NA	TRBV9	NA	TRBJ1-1	CASSTSGGSWDTEAFF	TGTGCCAGCAGCACCTCGGGGGGCTCTTGGGACACTGAAGCTTTCTTT
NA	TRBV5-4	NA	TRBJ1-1	CASTPIPGVSTEAFF	TGTGCCAGCACCCCCATCCCGGGGGTCAGTACTGAAGCTTTCTTT
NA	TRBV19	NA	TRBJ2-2	CASSMDFGGLGRELFF	TGTGCCAGTAGTATGGATTTTGGGGGGTTGGGCAGGGAGCTGTTTTTT
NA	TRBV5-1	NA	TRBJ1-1	CASSLVLGNTEAFF	TGCGCCAGCAGCTTGGTCCTCGGGAACACTGAAGCTTTCTTT
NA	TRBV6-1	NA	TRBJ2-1	CASSEGWREQFF	TGTGCCAGCAGTGAAGGGTGGCGGGAGCAGTTCTTC
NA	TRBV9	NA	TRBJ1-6	CASSDSGTSPLHF	TGTGCCAGCAGCGACAGTGGGACTTCACCCCTCCACTTT
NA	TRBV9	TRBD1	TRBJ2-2	CASSVKRDRANTGELFF	TGTGCCAGCAGCGTAAAGCGAGACAGGGCGAACACCGGGGAGCTGTTTTTT
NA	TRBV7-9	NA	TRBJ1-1	CASSARRDGTEAFF	TGTGCCAGCAGCGCTCGGAGGGATGGCACTGAAGCTTTCTTT
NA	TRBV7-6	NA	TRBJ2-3	CASSPIKGGGGGTDTQYF	TGTGCCAGCAGCCCGATAAAGGGTGGTGGGGGTGGCACAGATACGCAGTATTTT
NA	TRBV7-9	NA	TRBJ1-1	CASSRSGGGNTEAFF	TGTGCCAGCAGCCGAAGTGGGGGGGGGAACACTGAAGCTTTCTTT
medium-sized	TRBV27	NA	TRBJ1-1	CASSWTSNWGTEAFF	TGTGCCAGCAGTTGGACCTCTAATTGGGGCACTGAAGCTTTCTTT
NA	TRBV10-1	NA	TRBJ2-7	CASSELQGHREQYF	TGCGCCAGCAGTGAGTTACAGGGCCATCGAGAGCAGTACTTC
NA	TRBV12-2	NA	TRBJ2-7	CASRLARARVTTYEQYF	TGTGCAAGTCGCTTAGCTCGAGCCAGGGTAACAACCTACGAGCAGTACTTC
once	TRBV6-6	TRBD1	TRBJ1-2	CASSQDRRGGYTF	TGTGCCAGCAGTCAGGACAGGCGTGGTGGCTACACCTTC
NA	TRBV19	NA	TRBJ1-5	CARGNQPQHF	TGTGCCAGGGGTAATCAGCCCCAGCATTTT
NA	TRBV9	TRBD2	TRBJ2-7	CASSAQGLALDEQYF	TGTGCCAGCAGCGCCCAGGGACTAGCTCTCGACGAGCAGTACTTC
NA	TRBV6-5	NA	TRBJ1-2	CASSYAGTEYTF	TGTGCCAGCAGTTACGCAGGGACCGAGTACACCTTC
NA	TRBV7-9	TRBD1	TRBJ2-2	CASSVRGQGGSTGELFF	TGTGCCAGCAGCGTGCGGGGACAGGGAGGTTCCACCGGGGAGCTGTTTTTT
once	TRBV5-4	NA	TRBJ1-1	CASSLGGVGTEAFF	TGTGCCAGCAGCTTGGGAGGGGTAGGCACTGAAGCTTTCTTT
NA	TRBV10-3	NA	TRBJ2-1	CATGDGVEQFF	TGTGCCACGGGGGACGGGGTTGAGCAGTTCTTC
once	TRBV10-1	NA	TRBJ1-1	CASTPGSASEAFF	TGCGCCAGCACCCCCGGGTCGGCCTCTGAAGCTTTCTTT
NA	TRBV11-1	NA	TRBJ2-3	CASSLVIVGSTDTQYF	TGTGCCAGCAGCTTAGTAATTGTGGGCAGCACAGATACGCAGTATTTT
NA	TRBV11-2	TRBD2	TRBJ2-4	CASSWGETSGKNIQYF	TGTGCCAGCAGCTGGGGTGAGACTAGCGGCAAAAACATTCAGTACTTC
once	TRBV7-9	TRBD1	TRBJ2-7	CASSPKFPDRFDEQYF	TGTGCCAGCAGCCCAAAGTTCCCGGACAGGTTTGACGAGCAGTACTTC
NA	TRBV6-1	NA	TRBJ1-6	CASKWTAYNSPLHF	TGTGCCAGCAAATGGACAGCGTATAATTCACCCCTCCACTTT
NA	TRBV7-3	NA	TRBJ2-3	CASSPTGDKTDTQYF	TGTGCCAGCAGCCCAACGGGGGATAAAACAGATACGCAGTATTTT
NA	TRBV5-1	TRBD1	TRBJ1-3	CASSPDREHTIYF	TGCGCCAGCAGTCCTGACAGGGAACACACCATATATTTT
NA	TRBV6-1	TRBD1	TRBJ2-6	CASSEYGVGQGAGGANVLTF	TGTGCCAGCAGTGAATATGGGGTGGGACAGGGGGCGGGAGGGGCCAACGTCCTGACTTTC
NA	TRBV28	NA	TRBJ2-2	CASSLSQNTGELFF	TGTGCCAGCAGTTTATCCCAGAACACCGGGGAGCTGTTTTTT